This section outlines one TCR beta chain sequence together with its context. This could be a read error, since a much larger clone is one nucleotide away. The ends were cut back, 5 bases at V and 1 base at J, with 9 bases in the middle. From germline, CDR1 is SGHTA and CDR2 FQGTGA. The CDR3 contains 13 residues. From RNA transcripts, TCR beta CDR3 regions were amplified. When the TCR CDR3 underwent first-round RT-PCR, the HTBI primer set was used. TCRdb ran MiXCR on the multiplex PCR reads and lists one entry per CDR3 protein. The sample gives more than 550,000 distinct CDR3 sequences, 18% of which show up once; 16% is in the top ten. The data are from a study of T cells in Graves' hyperthyroidism and ophthalmopathy.

Sequencing was performed on blood. The chain recombines TRBV7-3 with TRBJ2-7, with D possibly matching TRBD1 (6 bases). The source of this sequence is a woman between 50 and 59 years old with Graves' hyperthyroidism that later progressed to Graves' ophthalmopathy. The CDR3 DNA reads as TGTGCCAGCAGCCAGGACAGTTCCTACGAGCAGTACTTC. It is translated as CASSQDSSYEQYF.